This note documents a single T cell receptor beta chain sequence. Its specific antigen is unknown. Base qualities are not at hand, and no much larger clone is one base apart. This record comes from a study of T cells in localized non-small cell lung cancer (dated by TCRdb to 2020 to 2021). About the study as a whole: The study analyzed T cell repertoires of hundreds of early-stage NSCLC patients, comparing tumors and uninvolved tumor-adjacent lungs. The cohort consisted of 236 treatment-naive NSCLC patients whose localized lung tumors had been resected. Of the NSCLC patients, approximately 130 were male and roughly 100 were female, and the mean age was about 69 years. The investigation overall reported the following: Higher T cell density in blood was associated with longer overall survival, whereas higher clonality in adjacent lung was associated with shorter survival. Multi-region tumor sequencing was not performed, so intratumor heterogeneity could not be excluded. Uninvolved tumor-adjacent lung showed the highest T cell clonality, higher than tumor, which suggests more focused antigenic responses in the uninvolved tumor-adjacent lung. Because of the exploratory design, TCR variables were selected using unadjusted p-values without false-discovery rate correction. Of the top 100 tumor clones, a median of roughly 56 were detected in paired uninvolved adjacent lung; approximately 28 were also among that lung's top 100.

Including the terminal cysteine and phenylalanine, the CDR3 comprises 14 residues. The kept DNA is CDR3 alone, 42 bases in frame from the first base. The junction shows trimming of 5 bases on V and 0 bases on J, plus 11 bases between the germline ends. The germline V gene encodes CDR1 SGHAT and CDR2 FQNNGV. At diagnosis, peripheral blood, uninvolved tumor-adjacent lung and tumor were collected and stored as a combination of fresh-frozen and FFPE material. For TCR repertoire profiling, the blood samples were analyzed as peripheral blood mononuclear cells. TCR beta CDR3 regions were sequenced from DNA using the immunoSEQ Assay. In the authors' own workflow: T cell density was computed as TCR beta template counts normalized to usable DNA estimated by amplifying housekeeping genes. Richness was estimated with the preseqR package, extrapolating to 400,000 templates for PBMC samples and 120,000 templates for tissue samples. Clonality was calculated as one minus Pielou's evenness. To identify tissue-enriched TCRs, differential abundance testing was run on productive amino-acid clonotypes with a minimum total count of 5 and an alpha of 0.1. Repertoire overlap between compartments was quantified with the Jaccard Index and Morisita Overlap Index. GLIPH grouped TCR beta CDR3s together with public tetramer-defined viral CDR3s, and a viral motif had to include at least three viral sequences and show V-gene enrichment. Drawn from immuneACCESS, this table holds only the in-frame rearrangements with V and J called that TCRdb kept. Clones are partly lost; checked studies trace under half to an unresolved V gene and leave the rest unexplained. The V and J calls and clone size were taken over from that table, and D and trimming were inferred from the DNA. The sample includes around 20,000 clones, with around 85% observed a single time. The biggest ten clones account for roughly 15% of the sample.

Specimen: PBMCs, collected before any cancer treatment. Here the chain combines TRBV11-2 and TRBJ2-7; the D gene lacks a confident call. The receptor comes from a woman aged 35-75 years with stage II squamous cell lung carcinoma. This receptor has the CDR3 CASSRPPLSYEQYF. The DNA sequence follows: TGTGCCAGCAGCAGACCGCCACTCTCCTACGAGCAGTACTTC.